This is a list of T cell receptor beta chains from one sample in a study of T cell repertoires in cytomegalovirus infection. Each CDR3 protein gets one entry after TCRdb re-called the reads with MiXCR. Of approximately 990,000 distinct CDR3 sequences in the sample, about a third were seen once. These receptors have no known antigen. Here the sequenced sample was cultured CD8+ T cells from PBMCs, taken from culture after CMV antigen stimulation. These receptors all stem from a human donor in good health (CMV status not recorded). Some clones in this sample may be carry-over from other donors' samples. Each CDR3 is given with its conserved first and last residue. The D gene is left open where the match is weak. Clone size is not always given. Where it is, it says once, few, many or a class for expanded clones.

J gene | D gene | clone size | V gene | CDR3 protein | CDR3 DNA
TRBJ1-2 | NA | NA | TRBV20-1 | CSARHKTVFYGYTF | TGCAGTGCTAGACACAAGACAGTCTTCTATGGCTACACCTTC
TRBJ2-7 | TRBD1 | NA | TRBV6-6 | CASSYRGQPKEQYF | TGTGCCAGCAGTTACCGGGGACAGCCAAAGGAGCAGTACTTC
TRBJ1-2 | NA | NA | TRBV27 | CASSSAGQGYGYTF | TGTGCCAGCAGTTCCGCGGGGCAGGGGTACGGCTACACCTTC
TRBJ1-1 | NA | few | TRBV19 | CASSKTVYNTEAFF | TGTGCCAGTAGTAAGACAGTTTATAACACTGAAGCTTTCTTT
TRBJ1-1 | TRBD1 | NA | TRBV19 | CASSIGVQGTPEAFF | TGTGCCAGTAGTATAGGGGTACAGGGGACTCCTGAAGCTTTCTTT
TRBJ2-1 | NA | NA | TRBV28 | CANSWQGRGPFYNEQFF | TGTGCCAACAGTTGGCAAGGCAGGGGCCCTTTTTACAATGAGCAGTTCTTC
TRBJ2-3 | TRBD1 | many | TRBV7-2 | CASTQTGGLGDTQYF | TGTGCCAGCACCCAGACAGGGGGCTTGGGAGATACGCAGTATTTT
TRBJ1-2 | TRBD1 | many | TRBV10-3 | CAITFDRGRFYGYTF | TGTGCCATCACCTTCGACAGGGGGCGATTCTATGGCTACACCTTC
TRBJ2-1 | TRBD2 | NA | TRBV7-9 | CASSPSGVTSGFGVTSGSYNEQFF | TGTGCCAGCAGCCCCTCTGGTGTGACTAGCGGCTTTGGTGTGACTAGCGGGTCCTACAATGAGCAGTTCTTC
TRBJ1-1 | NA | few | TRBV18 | CASSPPWDGIRAFF | TGTGCCAGCTCACCACCGTGGGACGGAATTAGGGCTTTCTTT
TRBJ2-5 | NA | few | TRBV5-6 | CASSRPDTEVEKTQYF | TGTGCCAGCAGCAGACCAGATACAGAGGTCGAGAAGACCCAGTACTTC
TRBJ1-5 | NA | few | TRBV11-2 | CASSVGGPAGNQPQHF | TGTGCCAGCAGCGTAGGGGGTCCCGCGGGCAATCAGCCCCAGCATTTT
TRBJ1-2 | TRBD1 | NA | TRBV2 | CASPTGTGNYGYTF | TGTGCCAGCCCTACCGGGACAGGGAACTATGGCTACACCTTC
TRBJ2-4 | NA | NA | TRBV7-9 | CASSLGGVPKNIQYF | TGTGCCAGCAGCTTAGGAGGGGTACCCAAAAACATTCAGTACTTC
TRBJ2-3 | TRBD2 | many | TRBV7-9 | CASSSLAGGYTDTQYF | TGTGCCAGCAGCTCACTAGCGGGGGGATACACAGATACGCAGTATTTT
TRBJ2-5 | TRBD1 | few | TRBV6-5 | CASTGQVGETQYF | TGTGCCAGCACGGGACAGGTGGGGGAGACCCAGTACTTC
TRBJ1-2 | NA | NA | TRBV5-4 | CASSPSTEPSYGYTF | TGTGCCAGCAGCCCGTCGACGGAACCGAGCTATGGCTACACCTTC
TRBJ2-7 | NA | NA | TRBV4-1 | CASSQDRRGFSYEQYF | TGCGCCAGCAGCCAAGATCGGAGGGGTTTTTCGTACGAGCAGTACTTC
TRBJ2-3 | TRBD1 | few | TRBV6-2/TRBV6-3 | CASNNRDREPLDTQYF | TGTGCCAGCAACAACCGGGACAGGGAGCCCTTGGATACGCAGTATTTT
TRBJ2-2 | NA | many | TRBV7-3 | CASSLSFLGSGELFF | TGTGCCAGCAGCTTATCGTTCCTAGGGTCCGGGGAGCTGTTTTTT
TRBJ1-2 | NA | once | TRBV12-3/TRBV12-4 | CASTQGNGYTF | TGTGCCAGCACACAGGGCAATGGCTACACCTTC
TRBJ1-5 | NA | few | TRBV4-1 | CASSQDPGLNQPQHF | TGCGCCAGCAGCCAAGATCCCGGGCTAAATCAGCCCCAGCATTTT
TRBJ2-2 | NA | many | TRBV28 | CASSFGQTNTGELFF | TGTGCCAGCAGTTTCGGTCAGACGAACACCGGGGAGCTGTTTTTT
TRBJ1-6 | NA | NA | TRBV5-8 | CASSFRDDYNSPLHF | TGTGCCAGCAGCTTCAGGGACGACTATAATTCACCCCTCCACTTT
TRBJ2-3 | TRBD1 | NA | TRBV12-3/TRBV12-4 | CAIRDRAVRERDTQYF | TGTGCCATCCGGGACAGGGCGGTTCGGGAGAGAGATACGCAGTATTTT
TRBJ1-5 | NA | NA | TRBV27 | CASGTRFGNQPQHF | TGTGCCAGCGGTACCCGTTTTGGCAATCAGCCCCAGCATTTT
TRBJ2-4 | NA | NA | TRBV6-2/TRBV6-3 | CASSTYRGQELQYF | TGTGCCAGCAGTACCTACCGGGGACAAGAACTTCAGTACTTC
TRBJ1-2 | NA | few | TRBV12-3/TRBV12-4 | CASSPINPGDGYTF | TGTGCCAGCAGTCCCATCAACCCAGGGGATGGCTACACCTTC
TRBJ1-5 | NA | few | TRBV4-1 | CASSQGMNQPQHF | TGCGCCAGCAGCCAGGGAATGAATCAGCCCCAGCATTTT
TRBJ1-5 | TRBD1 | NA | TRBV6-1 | CASRDRGGIQPQHF | TGTGCCAGCCGGGACAGGGGTGGGATTCAGCCCCAGCATTTT
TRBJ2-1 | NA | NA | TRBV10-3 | CAIRFAREGGDEQFF | TGTGCCATCAGATTTGCCAGGGAAGGGGGGGATGAGCAGTTCTTC
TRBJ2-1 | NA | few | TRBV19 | CASSFTGTHRYNEQFF | TGTGCCAGTAGTTTCACCGGGACCCATCGATACAATGAGCAGTTCTTC
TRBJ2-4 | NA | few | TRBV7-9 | CASSLAGHPPRSIQYF | TGTGCCAGCAGCTTAGCGGGACACCCCCCTCGGAGCATTCAGTACTTC
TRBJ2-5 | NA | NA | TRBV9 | CASSSPLEEGQETQYF | TGTGCCAGCAGCTCACCCCTCGAGGAGGGCCAAGAGACCCAGTACTTC
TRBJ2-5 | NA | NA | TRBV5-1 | CASSRSGAGGETQYF | TGCGCCAGCAGCCGGTCCGGGGCCGGGGGAGAGACCCAGTACTTC
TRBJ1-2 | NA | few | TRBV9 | CASSVDPGGAGYGYTF | TGTGCCAGCAGCGTAGACCCTGGTGGGGCGGGCTATGGCTACACCTTC
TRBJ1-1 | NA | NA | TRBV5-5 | CASTKENTEAFF | TGTGCCAGCACCAAGGAGAACACTGAAGCTTTCTTT
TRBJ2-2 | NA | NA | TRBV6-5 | CASSGEWGPGELFF | TGTGCCAGCAGCGGTGAATGGGGGCCCGGGGAGCTGTTTTTT
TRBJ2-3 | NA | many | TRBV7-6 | CASSLGGGRADTQYF | TGTGCCAGCAGCTTAGGAGGGGGTAGGGCAGATACGCAGTATTTT
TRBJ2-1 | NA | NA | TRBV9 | CASSVGQNPNNEQFF | TGTGCCAGCAGCGTAGGGCAGAATCCCAACAATGAGCAGTTCTTC
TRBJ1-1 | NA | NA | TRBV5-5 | CASSPVGEPEAFF | TGTGCCAGCAGCCCGGTAGGCGAACCTGAAGCTTTCTTT
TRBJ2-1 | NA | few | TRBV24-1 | CATSDVNWSGEQFF | TGTGCCACCAGTGACGTGAATTGGAGCGGTGAGCAGTTCTTC
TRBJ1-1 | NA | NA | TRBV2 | CASSPGTYDEAFF | TGTGCCAGCAGCCCAGGGACATACGACGAAGCTTTCTTT
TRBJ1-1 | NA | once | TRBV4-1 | CASSQYRKKDTEAFF | TGCGCCAGCAGCCAATACAGGAAGAAGGACACTGAAGCTTTCTTT
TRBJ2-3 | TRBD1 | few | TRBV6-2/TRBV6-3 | CASSYGNRGRSDTQYF | TGTGCCAGCAGTTATGGTAACAGGGGTAGGTCAGATACGCAGTATTTT
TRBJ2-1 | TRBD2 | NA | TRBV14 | CASSQGLAANPYNEQFF | TGTGCCAGCAGCCAAGGACTAGCGGCGAACCCCTACAATGAGCAGTTCTTC
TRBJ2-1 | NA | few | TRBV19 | CASSSVAGPLGNEQFF | TGTGCCAGTAGTAGCGTAGCAGGGCCCCTGGGAAATGAGCAGTTCTTC
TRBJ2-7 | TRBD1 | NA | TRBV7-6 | CASSLTYGDRIYEQYF | TGTGCCAGCAGCTTAACTTACGGGGACAGAATCTACGAGCAGTACTTC
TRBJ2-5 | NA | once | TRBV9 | CASSVTVAEGETQYF | TGTGCCAGCAGCGTAACGGTAGCGGAGGGGGAGACCCAGTACTTC
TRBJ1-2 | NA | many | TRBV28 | CASSFWDAAVPLQGYTF | TGTGCCAGCAGTTTTTGGGACGCAGCAGTACCCCTTCAAGGCTACACCTTC
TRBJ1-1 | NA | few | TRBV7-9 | CASRSPGGRQNTEAFF | TGTGCCAGCAGATCCCCGGGAGGCAGGCAGAACACTGAAGCTTTCTTT
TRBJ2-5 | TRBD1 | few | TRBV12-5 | CASGRDSQETQYF | TGTGCTAGTGGCCGGGACAGCCAAGAGACCCAGTACTTC
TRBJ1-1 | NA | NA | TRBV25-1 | CASSEYLGHGTEAFF | TGTGCCAGCAGTGAATATTTGGGGCACGGCACTGAAGCTTTCTTT
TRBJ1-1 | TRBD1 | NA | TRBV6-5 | CASSYSTGGRDTEAFF | TGTGCCAGCAGTTACTCAACAGGGGGCCGCGACACTGAAGCTTTCTTT
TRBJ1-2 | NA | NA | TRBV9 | CASSVSTRDNYGYTF | TGTGCCTCAAGCGTAAGCACCAGGGACAACTATGGCTACACCTTC
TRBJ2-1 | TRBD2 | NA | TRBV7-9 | CASREAGGPLYNEQFF | TGTGCCAGCAGGGAGGCGGGGGGCCCCCTTTACAATGAGCAGTTCTTC
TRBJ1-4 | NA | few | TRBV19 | CASSFRDLNEKLFF | TGTGCCAGTAGTTTCCGGGACCTAAATGAAAAACTGTTTTTT